This T cell receptor beta chain appears in the sequencing data of a study of blood T cell repertoires in COVID-19. Overall study context: COVID-19 samples, acute and convalescent, were from the United States, Italy and Spain. Sample material is recorded as cDNA or gDNA derived from T cells, B-cell-depleted T cells, or PBMCs.

CDR1 is MNHEY and CDR2 is SMNVEV in the germline V gene (reference sequence). The CDR3 is 15 residues long. Trimming took 5 bases from V and 2 from J, leaving 14 bases between them. Some clones are missing from TCRdb's copy, which holds only in-frame ones; the method was immunoSEQ multiplex PCR. The sample carries about 35,000 clones, about four fifths recorded once. Sequencing was done on a sample of peripheral blood. The source of this sequence is a man in his sixties in a cohort sampled during active COVID-19. The gene calls are TRBV27 and TRBJ2-3; D ambiguous. The CDR3 is CASSPIVGLTDTQYF. The CDR3 DNA is TGTGCCAGCAGTCCGATAGTGGGCCTCACAGATACGCAGTATTTT.